This T cell receptor beta chain was identified in a study of response to subunit inactivated influenza vaccine. TCRdb reanalysed the RT-PCR reads using MiXCR and keeps one entry per CDR3 protein. The sample lists about 500,000 distinct CDR3 sequences; approximately 15% were seen once. The CDR3 totals 14 residues. Germline CDR1 reads SGHRS; CDR2 reads YFSETQ. Trimming pared 10 bases from V and 0 bases from J, leaving 16 bases between. Only a few counts were recorded for this clonotype. The clonotype was recovered from a man between 50 and 69 years old who received an inactivated influenza vaccine. The source material was CD4+ T cells sorted from PBMCs, sampled around 2 years after vaccination. V gene TRBV5-1 combines with J gene TRBJ1-1, with TRBD1 as a possible D gene (6 bases). CDR3 sequence: CASARGDLNTEAFF. The CDR3, as DNA: TGCGCCTCGGCGAGGGGGGATTTGAACACTGAAGCTTTCTTT. The variable domain in full, completed from reference TRBV5-1 and TRBJ1-1, reads KAGVTQTPRYLIKTRGQQVTLSCSPISGHRSVSWYQQTPGQGLQFLFEYFSETQRNKGNFPGRFSGRQFSNSRSEMNVSTLELGDSALYLCASARGDLNTEAFFGQGTRLTVV.